This is a list of T cell receptor beta chains from one sample in a study of T cells after posttransplantation cyclophosphamide. TCRdb's copy holds only in-frame clones and misses some; the assay was immunoSEQ multiplex PCR. The sample includes roughly 16,000 clones, none of them occurring once. The sequenced sample was PBMCs, obtained after allogeneic stem cell transplant with posttransplant cyclophosphamide. Receptor source: a female patient between 25 and 45 years old who received an allogeneic stem cell transplant from a related donor, was CMV-positive, and had no GVHD. Some T cells may be supplied by the graft donor. Each CDR3 is given with its conserved first and last residue. Fields, in order: J gene, V gene, D gene, clone size, CDR3 protein, CDR3 DNA. A D gene is named only where the DNA matches it firmly. Clone size is not always given. Where it is, it says once, few, many or a class for expanded clones.

TRBJ2-2,TRBV11-2,-,many,CASQRQGADTGELFF,TGTGCCAGCCAACGTCAGGGCGCGGACACCGGGGAGCTGTTTTTT
TRBJ2-3,TRBV4-3,TRBD2,many,CASSPGGSDTQYF,TGCGCCAGCAGCCCGGGGGGGTCCGATACGCAGTATTTT
TRBJ2-7,TRBV30,-,-,CAWSSSGGTYEQYF,TGTGCCTGGAGTAGCTCAGGGGGGACCTACGAGCAGTACTTC
TRBJ2-7,TRBV28,-,many,CASMGSSYEQYF,TGTGCCAGCATGGGGAGCTCCTACGAGCAGTACTTC
TRBJ2-7,TRBV27,-,many,CASRFGPYEQYF,TGTGCCAGCCGTTTTGGCCCCTACGAGCAGTACTTC
TRBJ2-1,TRBV4-1,TRBD2,many,CASSDGTSGREEQFF,TGCGCCAGCAGCGACGGGACTAGCGGGAGGGAGGAGCAGTTCTTC
TRBJ2-3,TRBV19,-,many,CASSIDRADTQYF,TGTGCCAGTAGTATAGACCGGGCAGATACGCAGTATTTT
TRBJ2-6,TRBV28,-,many,CASSPNRAGANVLTF,TGTGCCAGCAGTCCGAACAGGGCTGGGGCCAACGTCCTGACTTTC
TRBJ2-1,TRBV27,-,many,CASSLLDRNEQFF,TGTGCCAGCAGTTTATTAGACAGGAATGAGCAGTTCTTC
TRBJ2-7,TRBV7-3,TRBD1,many,CASSLSGQGSYEQYF,TGTGCCAGCAGCTTAAGTGGACAGGGATCCTACGAGCAGTACTTC
TRBJ2-7,TRBV19,TRBD1,many,CASSMGQVGEQYF,TGTGCCAGTAGTATGGGACAGGTGGGCGAGCAGTACTTC
TRBJ2-7,TRBV18,-,many,CASSTTGLDYEQYF,TGTGCCAGCTCAACCACAGGGCTGGACTACGAGCAGTACTTC
TRBJ2-7,TRBV6-1,-,many,CASSEVGGKREQYF,TGTGCCAGCAGTGAAGTCGGAGGGAAACGGGAGCAGTACTTC
TRBJ2-2,TRBV4-2,-,many,CASSQGRGPGELFF,TGTGCCAGCAGCCAAGGGAGGGGTCCCGGGGAGCTGTTTTTT
TRBJ1-2,TRBV5-1,TRBD1,many,CASSFSGTDYGYTF,TGCGCCAGCAGCTTCTCCGGGACAGACTATGGCTACACCTTC
TRBJ2-7,TRBV7-2,-,-,CASSSGVSIEQYF,TGTGCCAGCAGCTCTGGAGTCTCTATCGAGCAGTACTTC
TRBJ2-1,TRBV7-3,TRBD2,many,CASSLVGLAGTTYNEQFF,TGTGCCAGCAGCTTAGTAGGTCTAGCGGGGACAACCTACAATGAGCAGTTCTTC
TRBJ2-6,TRBV5-1,TRBD1,many,CASSVNWDRARSGANVLTF,TGCGCCAGCAGCGTGAACTGGGACAGGGCCCGCTCTGGGGCCAACGTCCTGACTTTC
TRBJ2-1,TRBV10-3,-,many,CAIRERAGPSYNEQFF,TGTGCCATCAGAGAAAGGGCGGGTCCCTCCTACAATGAGCAGTTCTTC
TRBJ2-5,TRBV14,-,many,CASSQASPIFQTQYF,TGTGCCAGCAGCCAAGCTAGTCCTATCTTTCAGACCCAGTACTTC
TRBJ2-7,TRBV7-8,TRBD1,many,CASSLEGQGYEQYF,TGTGCCAGCAGCTTAGAGGGACAGGGCTACGAGCAGTACTTC
TRBJ1-1,TRBV30,-,many,CARSGQLRSEAFF,TGTGCCCGATCGGGACAACTTCGATCTGAAGCTTTCTTT
TRBJ1-3,TRBV18,-,many,CASSAPWETGNTIYF,TGTGCCAGCTCAGCGCCGTGGGAGACTGGAAACACCATATATTTT
TRBJ1-4,TRBV7-9,TRBD1,many,CASTPTGTANEKLFF,TGTGCCAGCACCCCAACCGGGACAGCAAATGAAAAACTGTTTTTT
TRBJ1-1,TRBV29-1,-,many,CSVGRGGDTEAFF,TGCAGCGTTGGTAGAGGTGGAGACACTGAAGCTTTCTTT
TRBJ2-2,TRBV5-5,-,many,CASSLVLNTGELFF,TGTGCCAGCAGCTTGGTCCTGAACACCGGGGAGCTGTTTTTT